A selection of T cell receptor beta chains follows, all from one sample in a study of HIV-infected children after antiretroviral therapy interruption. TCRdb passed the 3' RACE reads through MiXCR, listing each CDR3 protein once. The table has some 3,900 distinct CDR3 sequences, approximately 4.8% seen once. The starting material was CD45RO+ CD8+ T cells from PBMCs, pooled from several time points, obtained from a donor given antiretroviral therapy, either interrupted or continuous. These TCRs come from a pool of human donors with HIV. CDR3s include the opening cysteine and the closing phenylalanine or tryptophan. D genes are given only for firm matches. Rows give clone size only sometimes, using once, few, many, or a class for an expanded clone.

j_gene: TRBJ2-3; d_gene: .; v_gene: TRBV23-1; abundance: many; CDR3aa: CASSQPDRTDTQYF; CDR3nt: TGCGCCAGCAGTCAACCCGACAGGACAGATACGCAGTATTTT
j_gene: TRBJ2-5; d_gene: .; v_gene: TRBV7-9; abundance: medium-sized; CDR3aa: CAIKRETQYF; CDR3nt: TGTGCCATCAAAAGGGAGACCCAGTACTTC
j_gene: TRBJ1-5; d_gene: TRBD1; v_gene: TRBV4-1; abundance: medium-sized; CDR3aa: CASSLEGANQPQHF; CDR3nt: TGCGCCAGCAGCCTTGAGGGGGCCAATCAGCCCCAGCATTTT
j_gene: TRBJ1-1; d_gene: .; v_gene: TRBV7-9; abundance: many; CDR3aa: CASSSTTGLGTEAFF; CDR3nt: TGTGCCAGCAGCTCTACCACAGGGCTGGGCACTGAAGCTTTCTTT
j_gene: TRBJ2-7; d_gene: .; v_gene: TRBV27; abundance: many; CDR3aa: CASSLTTSSYEQYF; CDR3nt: TGTGCCAGCAGCTTAACGACATCCTCCTACGAGCAGTACTTC
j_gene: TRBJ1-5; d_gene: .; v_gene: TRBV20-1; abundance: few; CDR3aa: CSARGAGDQPQHF; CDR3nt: TGCAGTGCTAGAGGGGCGGGGGATCAGCCCCAGCATTTT
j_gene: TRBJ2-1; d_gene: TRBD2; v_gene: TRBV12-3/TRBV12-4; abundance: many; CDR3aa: CASSFLAGGGNEQFF; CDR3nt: TGTGCCAGCAGTTTCCTAGCGGGGGGGGGCAATGAGCAGTTCTTC
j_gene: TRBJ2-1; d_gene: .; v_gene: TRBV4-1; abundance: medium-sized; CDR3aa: CASSHHLGRSSYNEQFF; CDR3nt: TGCGCCAGCAGCCACCACCTCGGACGGAGCTCCTACAATGAGCAGTTCTTC
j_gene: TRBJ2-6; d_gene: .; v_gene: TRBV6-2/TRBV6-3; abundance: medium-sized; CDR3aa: CASSYSSGANVLTF; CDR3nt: TGTGCCAGCAGTTACAGCTCTGGGGCCAACGTCCTGACTTTC
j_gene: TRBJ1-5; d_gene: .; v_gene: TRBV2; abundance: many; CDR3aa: CASSEAQYQPQHF; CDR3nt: TGTGCCAGCAGTGAAGCACAGTACCAGCCCCAGCATTTT
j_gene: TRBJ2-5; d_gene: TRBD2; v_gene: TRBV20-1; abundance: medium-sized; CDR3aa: CSAVAGGGMETQYF; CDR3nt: TGCAGTGCAGTAGCGGGAGGGGGCATGGAGACCCAGTACTTC
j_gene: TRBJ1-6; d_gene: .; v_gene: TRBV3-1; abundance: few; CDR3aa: CASSRDGTARYNSPLHF; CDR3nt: TGTGCCAGCAGCCGAGATGGGACGGCAAGGTATAATTCACCCCTCCACTTT
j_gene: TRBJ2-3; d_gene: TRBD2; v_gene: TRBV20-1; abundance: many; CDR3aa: CSARDILAGTTDTQYF; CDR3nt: TGCAGTGCTAGAGATATACTAGCGGGGACCACAGATACGCAGTATTTT
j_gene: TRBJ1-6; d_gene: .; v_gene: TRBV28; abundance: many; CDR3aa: CASSTNRESYNSPLHF; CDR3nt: TGTGCCAGCAGTACAAACAGGGAGAGCTATAATTCACCCCTCCACTTT
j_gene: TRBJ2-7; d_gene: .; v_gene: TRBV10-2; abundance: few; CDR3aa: CASSVGRKYEQYF; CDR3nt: TGCGCCAGCAGTGTGGGTAGGAAGTACGAGCAGTACTTC
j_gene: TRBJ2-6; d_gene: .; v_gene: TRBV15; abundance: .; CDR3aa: CATSRTEISGANVLTF; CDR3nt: TGTGCCACCAGCAGGACGGAGATCTCTGGGGCCAACGTCCTGACTTTC
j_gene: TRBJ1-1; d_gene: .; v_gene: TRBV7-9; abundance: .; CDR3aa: CASSSFSAEAFF; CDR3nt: TGTGCCAGCAGCTCCTTTTCAGCTGAAGCTTTCTTT
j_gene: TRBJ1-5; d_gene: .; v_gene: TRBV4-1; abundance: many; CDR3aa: CASSYARSQPQHF; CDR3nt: TGCGCCAGCAGCTACGCCCGCAGCCAGCCCCAGCATTTT
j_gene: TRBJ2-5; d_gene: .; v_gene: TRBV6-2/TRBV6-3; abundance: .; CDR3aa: CASSFPRDGQETQYF; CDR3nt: TGTGCCAGCAGTTTTCCCCGGGACGGACAAGAGACCCAGTACTTC
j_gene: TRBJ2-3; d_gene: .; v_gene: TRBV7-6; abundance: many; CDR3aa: CASSLRGGVLSTQYF; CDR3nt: TGTGCCAGCAGCTTACGAGGCGGGGTCTTATCTACGCAGTATTTT
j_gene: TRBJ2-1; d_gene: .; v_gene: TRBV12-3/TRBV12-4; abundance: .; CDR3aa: CASSFAGVVDEQFF; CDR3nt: TGTGCCAGCAGTTTCGCAGGGGTGGTAGATGAGCAGTTCTTC
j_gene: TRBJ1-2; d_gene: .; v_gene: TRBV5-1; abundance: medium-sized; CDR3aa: CASSLNIGQRVYGYTF; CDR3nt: TGCGCCAGCAGCCTCAATATAGGACAGAGGGTCTATGGCTACACCTTC
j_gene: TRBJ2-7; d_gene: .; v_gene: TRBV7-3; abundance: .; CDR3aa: CASSPRTTSYEQYF; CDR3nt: TGTGCCAGCAGCCCTCGGACTACTTCATACGAGCAGTACTTC
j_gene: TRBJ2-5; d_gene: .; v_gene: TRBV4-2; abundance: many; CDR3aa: CASSQGPSQYF; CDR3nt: TGTGCCAGCAGCCAGGGACCGTCCCAGTACTTC